A single sample gave rise to the 10 T cell receptor beta chains below, sequenced in a study of a mutant IDH1 vaccine in newly diagnosed glioma. Measured with immunoSEQ multiplex PCR; TCRdb has only the in-frame clones, and not every one. The table has approximately 50,000 clones, about three quarters seen once. Time point described: week 47, end of study. Vaccine doses each comprised 300 ug of mutant IDH1 20-mer peptide, with topical imiquimod. Their cognate antigens are unknown. The material sequenced was PBMCs, taken from a glioma patient whose treatment included an IDH1 peptide vaccine. The source of these receptors is a woman in her 40s with glioma. Some clones in this sample may be carry-over from other donors' samples.

The table lists this clone with a count of one. V is TRBV18 and J is TRBJ1-2; 8 nucleotides agree with TRBD1. This CDR3 has 14 amino acids. With 3 bases clipped from V and 3 bases from J, the junction kept 3 bases outside the gene matches. Germline V gene sequence: CDR1 KGHSH, CDR2 LQKENI. CDR3 sequence (DNA): TGTGCCAGCTCACCGACAGGGGTCGACTATGGCTACACCTTC. Protein product: CASSPTGVDYGYTF.

Written as DNA, the CDR3 is TGCGCCAGCAGGCCGGGACAAAGTGGAAACACCATATATTTT. Residues: CASRPGQSGNTIYF. The chain carries TRBV10-2 and TRBJ1-3, with a possible D match to TRBD1 (6 bases). Germline CDR1 reads WSHSY; CDR2 reads SAAADI. The CDR3 totals 14 residues. Trimming took off 6 bases at V and 3 bases at J, with 12 bases between the two ends.

This chain joins TRBV2 and TRBJ1-2, with D tentatively TRBD1 (5 bases). The CDR3 extends over 14 amino acids. V lost 1 base to trimming and J lost 7 bases, with 13 bases between them. Germline loops: CDR1 SNHLY, CDR2 FYNNEI. Here the CDR3 reads CASSEVGRDSGYTF. The CDR3 coding sequence is TGTGCCAGCAGTGAAGTAGGCAGGGATAGTGGCTACACCTTC. The variable domain in full, completed from reference TRBV2 and TRBJ1-2, reads EPEVTQTPSHQVTQMGQEVILRCVPISNHLYFYWYRQILGQKVEFLVSFYNNEISEKSEIFDDQFSVERPDGSNFTLKIRSTKLEDSAMYFCASSEVGRDSGYTFGSGTRLTVV.

This clone appeared a few times. DNA of the CDR3: TGTGCCAGCAGCTTAGCGACTTCCACAGGGGGTCAGTTCTTC. Translation: CASSLATSTGGQFF. The chain carries TRBV7-2 and TRBJ2-1; TRBD1 matches at 8 bases. Germline lookup yields CDR1 SGHTA and CDR2 FQGNSA. The CDR3 sequence is 14 residues long. V gave up 0 bases and J gave up 13 bases; unmatched junction bases: 8.

The chain combines TRBV4-2 with TRBJ2-3; 8 bases fit TRBD2. The germline V gene encodes CDR1 LGHNA and CDR2 YNFKEQ. V was pared by 0 bases and J by 2 bases, with 1 base of the junction left unmatched. CDR3 length equals 15 residues. DNA of the CDR3: TGTGCCAGCAGCCAAGAAGCGGGAGACACAGATACGCAGTATTTT. This gives the protein CASSQEAGDTDTQYF.

This clone was counted a single time. The J gene is TRBJ2-3, the V gene TRBV2; D is uncertain. This CDR3 is 13 amino acids long. Between the trimmed V and J ends, which lost 6 bases and 4 bases, there was a span of 11 bases. Germline V gene lookup returns CDR1 SNHLY and CDR2 FYNNEI. DNA of the CDR3: TGTGCCAGCAGCTCTCGAATCCCAGATACGCAGTATTTT. Its protein is CASSSRIPDTQYF.

V usage is TRBV6-1 and J usage is TRBJ2-3; 14 positions match TRBD2. V shed 2 bases and J 8 bases; nucleotides not matched to a gene: 3. In germline, CDR1 is MNHNS, CDR2 SASEGT. The CDR3 spans 15 residues. CDR3 loop: CASSERTSGGSTQYF. CDR3 DNA sequence: TGTGCCAGCAGTGAAAGGACTAGCGGGGGGAGTACGCAGTATTTT.

This clone appeared a few times. The V gene is TRBV30, the J gene TRBJ2-5; 7 nucleotides line up with TRBD2. There are 15 residues in the CDR3. V was pared by 0 bases and J by 2 bases, with 6 bases of the junction left unmatched. CDR1 GTSNPN and CDR2 SVGIG come from the germline V gene (reference sequence). The CDR3 DNA reads TGTGCCTGGAGTGTACTCCCGGGGGGACAAGAGACCCAGTACTTC. Translation: CAWSVLPGGQETQYF.

The CDR3 DNA reads TGCGCCAGCAGCCAAGGCGGAGGGTACGGCTACACCTTC. Protein product: CASSQGGGYGYTF. This chain links TRBV4-1 with TRBJ1-2; D is ambiguous. Trimming removed 1 base from V and 8 bases from J, with 11 bases in between. Germline lookup yields CDR1 MGHRA and CDR2 YSYEKL. This CDR3 region has 13 residues.

As regards this clone: The junction does not match germline at one end; this may be a read error. V is TRBV10-3 and J is TRBJ1-1; D remains ambiguous. The CDR3 extends over 14 amino acids. Germline CDR1 and CDR2: ENHRY and SYGVKD. CDR3 in amino acids: CAISGPGVNTEAFF. CDR3 bases: TGTGCAATCAGTGGCCCTGGAGTCAACACTGAAGCTTTCTTT.